The source of this TCR beta chain is a study of CD8+ T cells in alopecia areata. Study context: For 6 to 18 months, tofacitinib was taken, and 6 months off drug followed.

This CDR3 region has 15 residues. J gave up 4 bases and V 2 bases, and 3 bases lay outside the gene matches. The germline V gene encodes CDR1 MNHEY and CDR2 SMNVEV (reference sequence). Treatment described: oral pan-JAK inhibitor, 5-10 mg twice daily. Alopecia areata patients gave lesional scalp punch biopsies and peripheral blood samples. RNA was isolated and reverse transcribed to cDNA, the sequencing template. Some clones are missing from TCRdb's copy, which holds only in-frame ones; the method was immunoSEQ multiplex PCR. The sample lists about 190,000 clones; around 60% were seen once. Details on this clone: The antigen is unknown.

Findings and limits, study-wide: Scalp and blood retained many expanded lesional clones during tofacitinib.

V gene TRBV27 combines with J gene TRBJ1-1; 11 bases match TRBD1. Specimen: CD8+ T cells sorted from blood, collected at week 24, from a patient treated with tofacitinib. The receptor was isolated from a human donor with alopecia areata. CDR3 sequence: CASSLGDRGFTEAFF. Here the CDR3 DNA reads TGTGCCAGCAGTTTAGGGGACAGGGGGTTCACTGAAGCTTTCTTT.